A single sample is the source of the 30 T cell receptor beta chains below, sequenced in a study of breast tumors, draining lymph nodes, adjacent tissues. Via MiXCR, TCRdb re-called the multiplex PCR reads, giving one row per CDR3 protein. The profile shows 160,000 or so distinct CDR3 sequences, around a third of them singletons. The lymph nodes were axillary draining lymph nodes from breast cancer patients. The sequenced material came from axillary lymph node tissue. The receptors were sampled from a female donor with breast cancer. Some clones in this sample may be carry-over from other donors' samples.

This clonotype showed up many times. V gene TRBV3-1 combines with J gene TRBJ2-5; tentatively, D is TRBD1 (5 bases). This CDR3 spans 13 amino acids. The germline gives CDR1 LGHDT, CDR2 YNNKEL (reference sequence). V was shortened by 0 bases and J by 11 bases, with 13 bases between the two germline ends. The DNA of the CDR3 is TGTGCCAGCAGCCAAGACAACAGGCCTGGTCAGTACTTC. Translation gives CASSQDNRPGQYF.

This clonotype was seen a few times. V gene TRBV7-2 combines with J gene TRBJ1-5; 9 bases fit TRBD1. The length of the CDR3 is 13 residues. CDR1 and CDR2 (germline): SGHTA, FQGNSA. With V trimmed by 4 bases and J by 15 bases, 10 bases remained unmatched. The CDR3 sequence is CASSSMGQGTLHF. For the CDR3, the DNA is TGTGCCAGCAGCTCCATGGGACAGGGAACTCTGCATTTT.

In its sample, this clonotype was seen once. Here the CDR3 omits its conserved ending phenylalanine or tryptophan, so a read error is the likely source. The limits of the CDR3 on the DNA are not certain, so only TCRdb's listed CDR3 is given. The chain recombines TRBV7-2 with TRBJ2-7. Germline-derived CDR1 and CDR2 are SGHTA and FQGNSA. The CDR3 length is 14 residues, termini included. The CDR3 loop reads CASSTYGGFYEQHL.

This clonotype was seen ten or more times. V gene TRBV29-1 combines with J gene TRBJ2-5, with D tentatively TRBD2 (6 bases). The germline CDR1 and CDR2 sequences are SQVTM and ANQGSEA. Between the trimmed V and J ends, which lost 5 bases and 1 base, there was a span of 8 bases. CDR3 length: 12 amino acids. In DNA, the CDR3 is TGCAGCGTTTCGGGAGTCCAAGAGACCCAGTACTTC. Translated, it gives CSVSGVQETQYF.

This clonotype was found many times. CDR3 in amino acids: CASSLELAHSGEQFF. CDR3 in DNA: TGTGCCAGCAGTTTAGAACTAGCCCATAGTGGGGAGCAGTTCTTC. This chain joins TRBV12-3 or TRBV12-4 and TRBJ2-1, with D maybe TRBD2 (6 bases). The CDR3 has 15 amino acids. Deletions cut 1 base from V and 10 bases from J, with 17 bases between.

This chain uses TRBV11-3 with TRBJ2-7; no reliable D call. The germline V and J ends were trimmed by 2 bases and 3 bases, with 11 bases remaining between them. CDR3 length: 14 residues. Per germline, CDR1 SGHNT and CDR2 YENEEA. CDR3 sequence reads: CASSLSSLNYEQYF. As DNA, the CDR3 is TGTGCCAGCAGCTTAAGCAGCTTAAACTACGAGCAGTACTTC.

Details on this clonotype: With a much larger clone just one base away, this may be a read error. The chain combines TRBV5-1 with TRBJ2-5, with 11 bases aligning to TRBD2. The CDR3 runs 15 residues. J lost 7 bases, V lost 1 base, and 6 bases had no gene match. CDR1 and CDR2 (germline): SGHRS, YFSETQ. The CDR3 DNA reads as TGCGCCAGCAGCTTGACTAGCGGGAGTTTAGGGACCCAGTACTTC. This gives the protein CASSLTSGSLGTQYF.

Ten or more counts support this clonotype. CDR3 coding DNA: TGTGCCAGCAGCTTACAATCCCTGTTGGCGGGAGTCGAACCTGGGGATACGCAGTATTTT. Its translation: CASSLQSLLAGVEPGDTQYF. The V call is TRBV7-2, the J call TRBJ2-3; 7 bases are shared with TRBD2. Germline loops: CDR1 SGHTA, CDR2 FQGNSA. Trimming cost V 2 bases and J 6 bases; bases outside gene matches: 23. This CDR3 region has 20 residues.

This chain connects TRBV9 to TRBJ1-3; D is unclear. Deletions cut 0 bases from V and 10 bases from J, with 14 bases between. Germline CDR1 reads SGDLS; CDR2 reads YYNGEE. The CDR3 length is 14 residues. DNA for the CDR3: TGTGCCAGCAGCGTAGATGGTGCGGGAAGGACCATATATTTT. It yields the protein CASSVDGAGRTIYF.

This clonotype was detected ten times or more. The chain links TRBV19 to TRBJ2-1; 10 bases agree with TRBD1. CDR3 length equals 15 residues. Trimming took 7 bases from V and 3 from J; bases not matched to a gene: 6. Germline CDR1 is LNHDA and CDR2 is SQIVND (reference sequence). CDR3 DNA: TGTGCCAGTACCCGGGACAGGGGTAACTACAATGAGCAGTTCTTC. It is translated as CASTRDRGNYNEQFF.

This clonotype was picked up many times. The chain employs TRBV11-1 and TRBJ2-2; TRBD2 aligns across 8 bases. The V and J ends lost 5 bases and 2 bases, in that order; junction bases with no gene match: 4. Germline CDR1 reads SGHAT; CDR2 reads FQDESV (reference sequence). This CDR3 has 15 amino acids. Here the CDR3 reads CASSRGLANTGELFF. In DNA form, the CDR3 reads TGTGCCAGCAGCCGCGGACTAGCTAACACCGGGGAGCTGTTTTTT.

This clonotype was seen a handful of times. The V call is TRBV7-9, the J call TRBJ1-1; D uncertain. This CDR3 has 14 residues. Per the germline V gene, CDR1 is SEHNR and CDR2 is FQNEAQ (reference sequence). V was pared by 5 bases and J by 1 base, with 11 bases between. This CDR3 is CASSIGPQNTEAFF. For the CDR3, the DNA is TGTGCCAGCAGCATCGGGCCGCAGAACACTGAAGCTTTCTTT.

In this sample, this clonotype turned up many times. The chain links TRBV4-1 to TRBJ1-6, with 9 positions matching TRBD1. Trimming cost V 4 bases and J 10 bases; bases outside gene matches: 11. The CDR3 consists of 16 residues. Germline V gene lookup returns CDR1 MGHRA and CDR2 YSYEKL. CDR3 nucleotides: TGCGCCAGCAGCCCGTTGGACAGGGGCCAGGGCTCACCCCTCCACTTT. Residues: CASSPLDRGQGSPLHF.

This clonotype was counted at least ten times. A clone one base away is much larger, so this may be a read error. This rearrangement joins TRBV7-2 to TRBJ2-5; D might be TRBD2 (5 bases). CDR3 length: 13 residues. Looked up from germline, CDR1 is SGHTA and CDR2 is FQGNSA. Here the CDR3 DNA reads TGTGCCAGCGGCTTATTTCGGGGAGAGACCCAGTACTTC. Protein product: CASGLFRGETQYF.

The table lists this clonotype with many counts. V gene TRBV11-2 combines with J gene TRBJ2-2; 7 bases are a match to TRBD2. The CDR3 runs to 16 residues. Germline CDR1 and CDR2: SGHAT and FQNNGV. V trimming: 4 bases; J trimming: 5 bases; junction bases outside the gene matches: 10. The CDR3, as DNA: TGTGCCAGCAGCTCCCCCGGGGGGATGGGGACCGGGGAGCTGTTTTTT. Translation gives CASSSPGGMGTGELFF.

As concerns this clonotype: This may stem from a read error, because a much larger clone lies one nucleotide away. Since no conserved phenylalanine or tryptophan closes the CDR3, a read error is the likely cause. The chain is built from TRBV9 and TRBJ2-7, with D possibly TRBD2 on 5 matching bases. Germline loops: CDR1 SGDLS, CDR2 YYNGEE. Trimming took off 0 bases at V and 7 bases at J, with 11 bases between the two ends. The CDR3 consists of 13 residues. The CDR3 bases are TGTGCCAGCAGCGTAGACCCCCCGGGAGAGCAGTACTCC. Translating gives CASSVDPPGEQYS.

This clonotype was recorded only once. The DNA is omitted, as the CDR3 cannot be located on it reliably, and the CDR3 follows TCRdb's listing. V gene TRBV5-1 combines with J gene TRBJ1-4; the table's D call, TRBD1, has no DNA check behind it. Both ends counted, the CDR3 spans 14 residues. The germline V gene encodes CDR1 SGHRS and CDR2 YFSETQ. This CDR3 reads CASSFGRGNDKLLF.

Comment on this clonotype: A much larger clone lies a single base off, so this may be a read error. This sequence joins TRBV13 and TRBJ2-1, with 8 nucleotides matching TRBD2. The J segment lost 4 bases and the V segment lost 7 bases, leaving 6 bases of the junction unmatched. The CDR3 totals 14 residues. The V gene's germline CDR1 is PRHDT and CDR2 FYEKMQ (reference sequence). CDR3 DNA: TGTGCCAGCATTCTACCGGGAGGGTACAATGAGCAGTTCTTC. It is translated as CASILPGGYNEQFF.

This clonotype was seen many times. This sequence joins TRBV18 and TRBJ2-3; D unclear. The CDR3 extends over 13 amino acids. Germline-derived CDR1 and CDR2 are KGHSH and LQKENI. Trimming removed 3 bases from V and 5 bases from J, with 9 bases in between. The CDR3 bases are TGTGCCAGCTCACCGTCTCACGGAGATACGCAGTATTTT. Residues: CASSPSHGDTQYF.

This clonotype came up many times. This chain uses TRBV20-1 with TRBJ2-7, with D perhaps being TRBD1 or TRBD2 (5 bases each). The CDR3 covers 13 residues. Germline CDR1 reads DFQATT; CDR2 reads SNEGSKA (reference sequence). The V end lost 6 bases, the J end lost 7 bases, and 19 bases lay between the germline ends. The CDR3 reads CSAFPGSGREQYF. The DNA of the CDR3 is TGCAGTGCGTTCCCGGGGTCAGGGAGAGAGCAGTACTTC.

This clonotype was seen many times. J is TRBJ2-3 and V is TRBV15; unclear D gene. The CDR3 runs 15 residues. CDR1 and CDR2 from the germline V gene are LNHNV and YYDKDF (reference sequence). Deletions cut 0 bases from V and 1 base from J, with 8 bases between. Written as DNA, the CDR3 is TGTGCCACCAGCAGAGATCGGCAAGGCACAGATACGCAGTATTTT. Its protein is CATSRDRQGTDTQYF.

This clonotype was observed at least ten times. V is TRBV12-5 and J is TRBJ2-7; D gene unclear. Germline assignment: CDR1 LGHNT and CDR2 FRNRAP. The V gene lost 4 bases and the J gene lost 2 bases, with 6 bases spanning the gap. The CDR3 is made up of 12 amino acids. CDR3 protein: CASGSFPYEQYF. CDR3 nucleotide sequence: TGTGCTAGTGGTTCCTTCCCCTACGAGCAGTACTTC.

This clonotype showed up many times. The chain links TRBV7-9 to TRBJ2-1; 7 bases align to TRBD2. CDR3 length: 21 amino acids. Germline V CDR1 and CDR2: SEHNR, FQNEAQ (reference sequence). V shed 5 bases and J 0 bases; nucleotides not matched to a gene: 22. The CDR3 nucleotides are TGTGCCAGCAGCCCCCGACTAGCTTTTATCGGTATGGAGAGCTCCTACAATGAGCAGTTCTTC. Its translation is CASSPRLAFIGMESSYNEQFF.

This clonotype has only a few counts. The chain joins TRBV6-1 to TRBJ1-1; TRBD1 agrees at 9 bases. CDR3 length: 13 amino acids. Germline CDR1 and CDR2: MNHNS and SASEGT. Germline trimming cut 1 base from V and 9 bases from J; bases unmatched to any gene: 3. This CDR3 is CASSEGGQGKAFF. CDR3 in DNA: TGTGCCAGCAGTGAAGGGGGACAGGGCAAAGCTTTCTTT.

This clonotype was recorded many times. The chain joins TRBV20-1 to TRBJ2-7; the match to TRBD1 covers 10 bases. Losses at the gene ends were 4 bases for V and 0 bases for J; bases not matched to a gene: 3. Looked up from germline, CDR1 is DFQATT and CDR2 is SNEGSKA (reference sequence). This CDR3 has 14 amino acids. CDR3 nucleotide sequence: TGCAGTGCTATAGGGACAGGGGCCTCCTACGAGCAGTACTTC. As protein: CSAIGTGASYEQYF.

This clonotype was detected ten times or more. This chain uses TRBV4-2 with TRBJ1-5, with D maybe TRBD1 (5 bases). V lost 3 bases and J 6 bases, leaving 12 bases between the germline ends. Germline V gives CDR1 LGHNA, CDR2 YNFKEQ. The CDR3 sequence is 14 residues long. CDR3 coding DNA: TGTGCCAGCAGCCACCCGGGACCATCTCAGCCCCAGCATTTT. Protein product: CASSHPGPSQPQHF.

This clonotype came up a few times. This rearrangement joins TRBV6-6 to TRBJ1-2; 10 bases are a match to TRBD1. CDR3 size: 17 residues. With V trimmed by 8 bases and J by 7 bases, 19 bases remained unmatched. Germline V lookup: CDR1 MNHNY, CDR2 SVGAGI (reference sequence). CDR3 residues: CASRFPGQGILESGYTF. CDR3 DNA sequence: TGTGCCAGCCGATTTCCGGGACAGGGGATCTTGGAGAGTGGCTACACCTTC.

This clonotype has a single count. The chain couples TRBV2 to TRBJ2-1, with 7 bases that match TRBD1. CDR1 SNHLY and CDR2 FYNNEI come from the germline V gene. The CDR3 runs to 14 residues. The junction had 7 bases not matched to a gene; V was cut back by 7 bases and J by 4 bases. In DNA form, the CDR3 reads TGTGCCAGCATTAGGGACAGCCTATACAATGAGCAGTTCTTC. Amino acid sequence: CASIRDSLYNEQFF.

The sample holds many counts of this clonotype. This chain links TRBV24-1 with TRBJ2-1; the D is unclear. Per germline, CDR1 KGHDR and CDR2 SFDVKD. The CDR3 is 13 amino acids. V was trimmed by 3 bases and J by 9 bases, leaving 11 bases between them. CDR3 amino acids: CATSDLPAREQFF. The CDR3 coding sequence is TGTGCCACCAGTGATCTGCCCGCGCGTGAGCAGTTCTTC.

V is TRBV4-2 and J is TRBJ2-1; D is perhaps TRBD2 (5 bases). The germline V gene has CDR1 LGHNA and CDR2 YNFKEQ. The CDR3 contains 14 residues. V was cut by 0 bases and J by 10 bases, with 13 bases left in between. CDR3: CASSQETGTGEQFF. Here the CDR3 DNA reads TGTGCCAGCAGCCAAGAAACCGGCACGGGAGAGCAGTTCTTC.